Given below is one T cell receptor beta chain in context. Through a sample-barcoded 5' primer and a J-beta primer mix, a second PCR was run for roughly 6 to 12 cycles. TCRdb analysed the 5' RACE reads with MiXCR anew, one entry per CDR3 protein. Of around 790,000 distinct CDR3 sequences listed, approximately 48% are singletons. The CDR3 is 17 residues long. Germline lookup yields CDR1 SGHDT and CDR2 YYEEEE. The data derive from a study of blood T cells in healthy people across ages. This sequence joins TRBV5-6 and TRBJ2-5, with D perhaps matching TRBD1 (5 bases). The end of the DNA is better explained by TRBJ2-7, so the J call may be wrong. This TCR was recovered from a man between 60 and 75 years old in good health. Sequenced input: blood. The CDR3 nucleotides are TGTGCCAGCAGCTTGGCCGTTAGGGGCATGAATTACTACGAGCAGTACTTC. The encoded protein is CASSLAVRGMNYYEQYF.